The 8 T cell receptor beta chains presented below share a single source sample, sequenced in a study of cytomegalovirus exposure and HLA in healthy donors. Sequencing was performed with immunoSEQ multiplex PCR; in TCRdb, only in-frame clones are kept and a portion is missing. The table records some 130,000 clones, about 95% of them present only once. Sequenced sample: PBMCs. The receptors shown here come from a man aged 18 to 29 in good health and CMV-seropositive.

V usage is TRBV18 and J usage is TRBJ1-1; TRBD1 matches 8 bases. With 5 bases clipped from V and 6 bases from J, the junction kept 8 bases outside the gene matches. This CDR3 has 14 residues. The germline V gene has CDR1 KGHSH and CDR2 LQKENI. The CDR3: CASSTRTGPAEAFF. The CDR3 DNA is TGTGCCAGCTCAACCCGGACAGGGCCGGCTGAAGCTTTCTTT.

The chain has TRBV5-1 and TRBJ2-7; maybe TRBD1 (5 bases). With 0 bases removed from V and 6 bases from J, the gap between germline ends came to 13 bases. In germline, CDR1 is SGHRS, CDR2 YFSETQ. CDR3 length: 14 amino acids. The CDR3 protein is CASSLATGASEQYF. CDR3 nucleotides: TGCGCCAGCAGCTTGGCCACTGGGGCGAGCGAGCAGTACTTC.

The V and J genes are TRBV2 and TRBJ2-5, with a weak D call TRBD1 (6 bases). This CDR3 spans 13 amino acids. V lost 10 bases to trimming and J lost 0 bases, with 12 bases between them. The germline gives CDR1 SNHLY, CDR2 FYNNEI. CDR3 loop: CANSRDNQETQYF. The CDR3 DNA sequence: TGTGCCAACTCCCGGGACAACCAAGAGACCCAGTACTTC.

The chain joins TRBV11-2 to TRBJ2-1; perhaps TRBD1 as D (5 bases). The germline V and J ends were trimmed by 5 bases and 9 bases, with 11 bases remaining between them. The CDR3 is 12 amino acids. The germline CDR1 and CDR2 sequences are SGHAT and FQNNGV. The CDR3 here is CASSVGAVEQFF. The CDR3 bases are TGTGCCAGCAGCGTAGGGGCTGTTGAGCAGTTCTTC.

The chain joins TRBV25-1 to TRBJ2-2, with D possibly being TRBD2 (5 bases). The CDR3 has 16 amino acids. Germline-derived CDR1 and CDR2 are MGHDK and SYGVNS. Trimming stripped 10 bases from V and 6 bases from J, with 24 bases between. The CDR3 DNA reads TGTGCCACCTCGTACTCGCGAGGGAGAACACCCGGGGAGCTGTTTTTT. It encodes CATSYSRGRTPGELFF.

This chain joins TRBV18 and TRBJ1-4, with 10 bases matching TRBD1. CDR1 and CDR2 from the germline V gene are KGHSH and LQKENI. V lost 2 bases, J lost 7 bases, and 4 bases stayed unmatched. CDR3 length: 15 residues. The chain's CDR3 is CASSPSRDRGEKLFF. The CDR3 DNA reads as TGTGCCAGCTCACCATCTCGGGACAGGGGTGAAAAACTGTTTTTT.

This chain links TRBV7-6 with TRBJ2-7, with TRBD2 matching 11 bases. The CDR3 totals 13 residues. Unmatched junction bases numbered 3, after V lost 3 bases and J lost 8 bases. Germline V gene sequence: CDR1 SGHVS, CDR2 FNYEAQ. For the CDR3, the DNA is TGTGCCAGCAGCTTGGGGACTAGCGGTAAGCAGTACTTC. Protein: CASSLGTSGKQYF. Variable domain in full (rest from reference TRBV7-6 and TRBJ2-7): GAGVSQSPRYKVTKRGQDVALRCDPISGHVSLYWYRQALGQGPEFLTYFNYEAQQDKSGLPNDRFSAERPEGSISTLTIQRTEQRDSAMYRCASSLGTSGKQYFGPGTRLTVT.

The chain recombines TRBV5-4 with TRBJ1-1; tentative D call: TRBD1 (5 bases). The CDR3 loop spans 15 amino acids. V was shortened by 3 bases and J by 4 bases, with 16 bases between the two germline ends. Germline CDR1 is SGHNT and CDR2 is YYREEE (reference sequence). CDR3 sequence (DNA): TGTGCCAGCAGCTCAACTACAGGATTGGGCACTGAAGCTTTCTTT. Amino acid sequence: CASSSTTGLGTEAFF. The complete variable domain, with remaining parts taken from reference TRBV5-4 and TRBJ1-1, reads ETGVTQSPTHLIKTRGQQVTLRCSSQSGHNTVSWYQQALGQGPQFIFQYYREEENGRGNFPPRFSGLQFPNYSSELNVNALELDDSALYLCASSSTTGLGTEAFFGQGTRLTVV.